The 30 T cell receptor beta chains given below trace back to one sample, sequenced in a study of cytomegalovirus exposure and HLA in healthy donors. 60 Vbeta and 13 Jbeta primers were used in PCR. Assay used: immunoSEQ multiplex PCR; TCRdb lists only in-frame clones, some missing. This table has more than 150,000 clones, roughly 87% appearing once. The sample consisted of PBMCs. The origin of the receptors is a girl less than two years old in good health and CMV-seronegative.

The genes are TRBV27 and TRBJ2-3; D may be TRBD2 (6 bases). Per the germline V gene, CDR1 is MNHEY and CDR2 is SMNVEV (reference sequence). The CDR3 sequence is 14 residues long. Trimming took off 8 bases at V and 4 bases at J, with 16 bases between the two ends. The CDR3 region is CASGYSGVADTQYF. The CDR3 DNA sequence: TGTGCCAGCGGTTATTCGGGAGTGGCAGATACGCAGTATTTT.

The chain has TRBV6-1 and TRBJ2-2; 9 nucleotides agree with TRBD1. Trimming cost V 4 bases and J 4 bases; bases outside gene matches: 4. From germline, CDR1 is MNHNS and CDR2 SASEGT. The CDR3 has 15 residues. CDR3 in amino acids: CASSAWDRATGELFF. The CDR3, as DNA: TGTGCCAGCAGTGCATGGGACAGGGCCACCGGGGAGCTGTTTTTT.

The chain uses TRBV2 and TRBJ2-1, with TRBD2 matching 14 bases. The CDR3 covers 15 residues. In germline, CDR1 is SNHLY, CDR2 FYNNEI. Losses at the gene ends were 6 bases for V and 6 bases for J; bases not matched to a gene: 4. The CDR3 sequence is CASRLGLAGANEQFF. For the CDR3, the DNA is TGTGCCAGCAGGTTGGGACTAGCGGGAGCCAATGAGCAGTTCTTC.

The chain joins TRBV7-6 to TRBJ2-1; D remains unclear. CDR3 length: 13 amino acids. Germline CDR1 SGHVS, CDR2 FNYEAQ. Trimming removed 1 base from V and 9 bases from J, with 10 bases in between. As DNA, the CDR3 is TGTGCCAGCAGCTTAGGCATGCAGTTTGAGCAGTTCTTC. This codes for CASSLGMQFEQFF.

The V and J genes are TRBV5-1 and TRBJ2-7; TRBD2 matches 9 bases. The length of the CDR3 is 15 residues. With 4 bases clipped from V and 3 bases from J, the junction kept 8 bases outside the gene matches. In germline, CDR1 is SGHRS, CDR2 YFSETQ. The CDR3 nucleotides are TGCGCCAGCAGCCCAGGACTAGCGAGCAACTACGAGCAGTACTTC. Translated, it gives CASSPGLASNYEQYF.

The chain carries TRBV2 and TRBJ1-3; D gene ambiguous. Germline lookup yields CDR1 SNHLY and CDR2 FYNNEI. The V end was cut by 6 bases, the J end by 3 bases, with 9 bases between. This CDR3 has 13 residues. The CDR3, as DNA: TGTGCCAGCAGCTCCCAGGTTGGAAACACCATATATTTT. Translation: CASSSQVGNTIYF.

This clone was detected only a few times. The chain joins TRBV30 to TRBJ2-1; possible D gene TRBD2, 5 bases. CDR3 length: 14 amino acids. Trimming took 4 bases from V and 5 from J, leaving 15 bases between them. The germline CDR1 and CDR2 sequences are GTSNPN and SVGIG (reference sequence). This CDR3 reads CAWISRTRHNEQFF. DNA of the CDR3: TGTGCCTGGATTAGCAGGACTCGACACAATGAGCAGTTCTTC.

This chain connects TRBV29-1 to TRBJ2-7; D ambiguous. V was trimmed by 4 bases and J by 4 bases, leaving 11 bases between them. The CDR3 has 12 residues. Germline V gene data show CDR1 as SQVTM and CDR2 as ANQGSEA. The CDR3 region has the DNA TGCAGCGTTGGAGTTGCGGCGTACGAGCAGTACTTC. This encodes CSVGVAAYEQYF.

A single count supports this clone. The chain couples TRBV25-1 to TRBJ2-3, with D possibly TRBD1 on 5 matching bases. CDR3 size: 15 residues. Germline V lookup: CDR1 MGHDK, CDR2 SYGVNS. V lost 3 bases to trimming and J lost 4 bases, with 14 bases between them. The CDR3 region is CASSDPRQGADTQYF. Here the CDR3 DNA reads TGTGCCAGCAGTGATCCACGGCAGGGTGCAGATACGCAGTATTTT.

The chain recombines TRBV4-1 with TRBJ1-2; D call uncertain. This CDR3 is 15 amino acids long. The V gene's germline CDR1 is MGHRA and CDR2 YSYEKL. V was clipped by 0 bases and J by 2 bases, with 10 bases between them. CDR3 residues: CASSQDIYRNYGYTF. The CDR3 DNA sequence: TGCGCCAGCAGCCAAGATATATACAGAAACTATGGCTACACCTTC.

Comment on this clone: Other DNA variants within this sample encode the same CDR3. This CDR3 reads CASKGQGAGTGELFF. The CDR3 DNA reads TGCGCCAGCAAGGGGCAGGGGGCAGGCACCGGGGAGCTGTTTTTT. The rearrangement links TRBV4-1 to TRBJ2-2; 8 nucleotides align to TRBD1. V gave up 7 bases and J gave up 4 bases; unmatched junction bases: 8. CDR1 and CDR2 (germline): MGHRA, YSYEKL. CDR3 length equals 15 residues.

The rearrangement links TRBV19 to TRBJ2-3, with a possible D match to TRBD2 (6 bases). This CDR3 spans 17 amino acids. CDR1 and CDR2 (germline): LNHDA, SQIVND (reference sequence). V gave up 5 bases and J gave up 2 bases, with 20 bases separating them. In DNA form, the CDR3 reads TGTGCCAGTAGTCTTCCGACCGCGGGGTCAGTCACAGATACGCAGTATTTT. This translates into CASSLPTAGSVTDTQYF.

The chain couples TRBV6-7 to TRBJ2-1, with 10 positions matching TRBD2. TRBV6-7 is labeled an ORF, and its function is uncertain. CDR3 length equals 13 residues. Trimming took 6 bases from V and 14 from J; bases not matched to a gene: 10. CDR3: CASRLTSGKGEFF. CDR3 sequence (DNA): TGTGCCAGCAGGCTTACTAGCGGGAAAGGTGAGTTCTTC.

The chain has TRBV4-1 and TRBJ2-4; TRBD2 agrees at 15 bases. The CDR3 contains 20 residues. Losses at the gene ends were 5 bases for V and 1 base for J; bases not matched to a gene: 12. Germline V lookup: CDR1 MGHRA, CDR2 YSYEKL. CDR3 in amino acids: CASSYLWTSGRGSAKNIQYF. CDR3 coding DNA: TGCGCCAGCAGCTATCTATGGACTAGCGGGAGGGGGTCGGCCAAAAACATTCAGTACTTC.

The chain combines TRBV7-2 with TRBJ2-2, with 9 bases aligning to TRBD2. With V trimmed by 5 bases and J by 5 bases, 12 bases remained unmatched. The germline V gene has CDR1 SGHTA and CDR2 FQGNSA. The CDR3 length is 17 residues. The CDR3 nucleotides are TGTGCCAGCAGCCGGGCCCTTGGACTAGCGATAACCGGGGAGCTGTTTTTT. Amino acid sequence: CASSRALGLAITGELFF.

The rearrangement links TRBV5-1 to TRBJ1-1; D is unclear. Trimming left V 0 bases short and J 4 bases short, with 10 bases between. Germline CDR1 SGHRS, CDR2 YFSETQ. This CDR3 region has 14 residues. For the CDR3, the DNA is TGCGCCAGCAGCTTGGAGCGGGTTGGCACTGAAGCTTTCTTT. It yields the protein CASSLERVGTEAFF.

The J gene is TRBJ1-1, the V gene TRBV2; maybe TRBD1 (5 bases). The ends were cut back, 3 bases at V and 0 bases at J, with 11 bases in the middle. The CDR3 loop spans 15 amino acids. CDR1 is SNHLY and CDR2 is FYNNEI in the germline V gene. CDR3 nucleotides: TGTGCCAGCAGTGAGTTGGGGGGTATGAACACTGAAGCTTTCTTT. Translation: CASSELGGMNTEAFF. The complete variable domain, with remaining parts taken from reference TRBV2 and TRBJ1-1, reads EPEVTQTPSHQVTQMGQEVILRCVPISNHLYFYWYRQILGQKVEFLVSFYNNEISEKSEIFDDQFSVERPDGSNFTLKIRSTKLEDSAMYFCASSELGGMNTEAFFGQGTRLTVV.

The CDR3 protein is CASSEPRTGYSRVEQYF. The CDR3 bases are TGCGCCAGCAGTGAGCCACGAACAGGGTACTCGAGGGTCGAGCAGTACTTC. The rearrangement uses TRBV10-1 and TRBJ2-7; a possible D gene is TRBD1 (6 bases). The CDR3 is 17 residues long. Germline CDR1 and CDR2: WNHNN and SYGVQD (reference sequence). V was cut by 2 bases and J by 6 bases, with 23 bases left in between.

The chain carries TRBV11-2 and TRBJ2-6; D is ambiguous. Germline CDR1 is SGHAT and CDR2 is FQNNGV. There are 14 residues in the CDR3. V was shortened by 4 bases and J by 0 bases, with 4 bases between the two germline ends. The CDR3 coding sequence is TGTGCCAGCAGCTCGAGCTCTGGGGCCAACGTCCTGACTTTC. It encodes CASSSSSGANVLTF.

This CDR3 is CASSSSGGAFTGELFF. The CDR3 DNA reads as TGTGCCAGCAGCTCCAGCGGGGGGGCCTTCACCGGGGAGCTGTTTTTT. This rearrangement joins TRBV27 to TRBJ2-2; 10 positions agree with TRBD2. V dropped 6 bases and J dropped 4; count of bases not matched to a gene: 8. Germline CDR1 reads MNHEY; CDR2 reads SMNVEV (reference sequence). The CDR3 runs 16 residues.

The rearrangement joins TRBV10-1 to TRBJ2-7; D is possibly TRBD2 (5 bases). V lost 2 bases and J 4 bases, leaving 9 bases between the germline ends. The CDR3 runs 13 residues. Germline CDR1 reads WNHNN; CDR2 reads SYGVQD (reference sequence). The CDR3 is CASSEGSGYEQYF. The CDR3 DNA reads TGCGCCAGCAGTGAGGGGAGTGGGTACGAGCAGTACTTC.

This clone appeared once. The rearrangement links TRBV7-2 to TRBJ2-5; TRBD2 agrees at 11 bases. J was trimmed by 4 bases and V by 3 bases; bases with no gene match: 10. The V gene's germline CDR1 is SGHTA and CDR2 FQGNSA. CDR3 length: 17 residues. The CDR3 loop is CASSLMVAGGAGETQYF. CDR3 in DNA: TGTGCCAGCAGCTTGATGGTAGCGGGAGGGGCGGGAGAGACCCAGTACTTC.

The chain uses TRBV19 and TRBJ1-5; 7 bases match TRBD1. V dropped 6 bases and J dropped 1; count of bases not matched to a gene: 9. CDR1 and CDR2 (germline): LNHDA, SQIVND (reference sequence). This CDR3 comprises 16 residues. CDR3 nucleotide sequence: TGTGCCAGTAGGAAATTAGGGGGCCCCAGCAATCAGCCCCAGCATTTT. This sequence encodes CASRKLGGPSNQPQHF.

V gene TRBV10-3 combines with J gene TRBJ2-7; 7 bases match TRBD1. Germline trimming cut 3 bases from V and 1 base from J; bases unmatched to any gene: 12. The CDR3 covers 17 residues. CDR1 is ENHRY and CDR2 is SYGVKD in the germline V gene. CDR3 DNA sequence: TGTGCCATCAGTGAAGCTGGCCGACAGGGTGAATCCTACGAGCAGTACTTC. Residues: CAISEAGRQGESYEQYF.

The chain carries TRBV5-8 and TRBJ1-2; 10 bases are shared with TRBD1. The CDR3 consists of 16 residues. Germline V lookup: CDR1 SGHTS, CDR2 YDEGEE. V was pared by 5 bases and J by 4 bases, with 11 bases of the junction left unmatched. In DNA form, the CDR3 reads TGTGCCAGCAGTTTTGATTCCGGGACAGGGGCCTATGGCTACACCTTC. It is translated as CASSFDSGTGAYGYTF. Filled out from reference TRBV5-8 and TRBJ1-2, the complete variable domain reads EAGVTQSPTHLIKTRGQQATLRCSPISGHTSVYWYQQALGLGLQFLLWYDEGEERNRGNFPPRFSGRQFPNYSSELNVNALELEDSALYLCASSFDSGTGAYGYTFGSGTRLTVV.

The V and J genes are TRBV5-1 and TRBJ2-3; maybe TRBD1 (5 bases). CDR3 length equals 15 residues. V was trimmed by 4 bases and J by 1 base, leaving 13 bases between them. Germline V CDR1 and CDR2: SGHRS, YFSETQ. This CDR3 is CASSPTGDGTDTQYF. In DNA, the CDR3 is TGCGCCAGCAGCCCTACAGGAGACGGCACAGATACGCAGTATTTT.

The chain couples TRBV12-5 to TRBJ1-2; the match to TRBD1 covers 9 bases. The CDR3 has 18 residues. CDR1 and CDR2 (germline): LGHNT, FRNRAP. V dropped 0 bases and J dropped 6; count of bases not matched to a gene: 14. The CDR3 bases are TGTGCTAGTGGTTTGGTACTTTCAACCCGGGACAGGGTGGATGGCTACACCTTC. Translated: CASGLVLSTRDRVDGYTF. Based on the CDR3 plus reference TRBV12-5 and TRBJ1-2, the full variable domain is DARVTQTPRHKVTEMGQEVTMRCQPILGHNTVFWYRQTMMQGLELLAYFRNRAPLDDSGMPKDRFSAEMPDATLATLKIQPSEPRDSAVYFCASGLVLSTRDRVDGYTFGSGTRLTVV.

This clone occurred once. V is TRBV7-9 and J is TRBJ1-5; 7 positions agree with TRBD1. Germline CDR1 reads SEHNR; CDR2 reads FQNEAQ (reference sequence). The ends lost 1 base at V and 7 bases at J; junction bases unmatched: 7. CDR3 length equals 15 residues. The DNA of the CDR3 is TGTGCCAGCAGCTTAGTGGAGGGGGCTGACCAGCCCCAGCATTTT. It translates to CASSLVEGADQPQHF.

As for this clone: At one end, the junction sequence differs from germline, possibly due to a read error. The gene calls are TRBV10-3 and TRBJ1-2; D ambiguous. CDR1 is ENHRY, CDR2 SYGVKD, per germline. The CDR3 runs to 12 residues. CDR3 in amino acids: CAISVDAQSSNF. The CDR3 region has the DNA TGTGCCATCAGTGTCGATGCGCAAAGTAGTAACTTC.

This chain joins TRBV30 and TRBJ2-5; D might be TRBD2 (6 bases). Germline V gene lookup returns CDR1 GTSNPN and CDR2 SVGIG (reference sequence). V shed 4 bases and J shed 5 bases, with 17 bases lying between them. The length of the CDR3 is 14 residues. The CDR3 DNA follows: TGTGCCTGGATTGCAGCGGGCAGTCGGGAGACCCAGTACTTC. Translating gives CAWIAAGSRETQYF.